This T cell receptor beta chain was observed in a study of response to subunit inactivated influenza vaccine. General study points: After each seasonal influenza vaccination, few new T cells are recruited, the authors suggested.

In TCRdb, the RT-PCR reads were re-called with MiXCR into one record per CDR3 protein. Of around 790,000 distinct CDR3 sequences listed, 21% are singletons. This clonotype has a handful of counts. The antigen is undetermined. V lost 5 bases, J lost 4 bases, and 15 bases lay in between. The CDR3 covers 15 residues. Germline V gene lookup returns CDR1 SGHTA and CDR2 FQGNSA. The sample consisted of PBMCs from blood, taken roughly 5 days after vaccination. V usage is TRBV7-2 and J usage is TRBJ2-1; D is possibly TRBD1 or TRBD2 (5 bases each). This TCR came from a man aged 50 or older who received an inactivated influenza vaccine. The CDR3 spells CASSLGVGLYNEQFF. In DNA, the CDR3 is TGTGCCAGCAGCCTAGGGGTCGGACTTTACAATGAGCAGTTCTTC.